The clone carrying this T cell receptor beta chain has a count of ten or more. CDR3 length: 11 residues. V was pared by 1 base and J by 6 bases, with 4 bases between. The germline V gene encodes CDR1 LGHDT and CDR2 YNNKEL (reference sequence). The sample belongs to a study of T cells in Graves' hyperthyroidism and ophthalmopathy. RNA transcripts provided the source from which TCR beta CDR3 regions were amplified. The primer set for the first-round RT-PCR of the TCR CDR3 was HTBI. TCRdb recomputed calls from the multiplex PCR reads with MiXCR, one row per CDR3 protein. The sample has over 550,000 distinct CDR3 sequences; 16% are singletons.

Input material: blood. This chain joins TRBV3-1 and TRBJ2-7; D is unresolved. This clonotype was sampled from a woman aged 18-30 years with Graves' hyperthyroidism. The CDR3 protein is CASSQVAEQYF. The CDR3 coding sequence is TGTGCCAGCAGCCAAGTTGCCGAGCAGTACTTC.